This T cell receptor beta chain was sequenced for a study of cytomegalovirus exposure and HLA in healthy donors. CDR3 length: 15 residues. Trimming removed 5 bases from V and 0 bases from J, with 10 bases in between. Germline assignment: CDR1 SGHTA and CDR2 FQGNSA. PCR primers comprised 60 Vbeta and 13 Jbeta primers. The assay was immunoSEQ multiplex PCR, and TCRdb's table has in-frame clones only and misses some. The profile shows about 140,000 clones, about 80% of them singletons. The sequence was collected from a man aged 30 to 39 in good health and CMV-seropositive. This sequence joins TRBV7-2 and TRBJ1-4; maybe TRBD1 (5 bases). Input material: PBMCs. CDR3: CASSPQTATNEKLFF. The CDR3 region has the DNA TGTGCCAGCAGCCCTCAGACAGCAACTAATGAAAAACTGTTTTTT.